The 32 T cell receptor beta chains given below trace back to one sample, sequenced in a study of shared clonotypes between healthy human individuals. Sequencing used immunoSEQ multiplex PCR; TCRdb keeps in-frame clones, though not all of them. The sample shows hundreds of thousands of clones, approximately 80% of them seen only once. Sequenced input: PBMCs. These receptors came from a woman in her forties in good health. Some clones in this sample may be carry-over from other donors' samples.

The rearrangement uses TRBV7-9 and TRBJ1-2; 8 nucleotides match TRBD1. V lost 4 bases, J lost 5 bases, and 9 bases stayed unmatched. The V gene's germline CDR1 is SEHNR and CDR2 FQNEAQ (reference sequence). The CDR3 has 15 residues. In nucleotides, the CDR3 is TGTGCCAGCAGCTCGGACGGACAGGGTCGATATGGCTACACCTTC. Amino acid sequence: CASSSDGQGRYGYTF.

A remark on this clone: Other DNA sequences in this sample translate to the same CDR3. The chain combines TRBV2 with TRBJ2-5, with D unclear. This CDR3 is 14 amino acids long. Germline V gene lookup returns CDR1 SNHLY and CDR2 FYNNEI. The ends were cut back, 2 bases at V and 2 bases at J, with 9 bases in the middle. CDR3 in amino acids: CASSEISEQETQYF. The CDR3 nucleotides read TGTGCCAGCAGTGAAATTTCAGAGCAAGAGACCCAGTACTTC.

On this clone: A far larger clone differs by one base, so this is likely a read error. Lacking the conserved final phenylalanine or tryptophan, this CDR3 likely reflects a read error. J is TRBJ1-4 and V is TRBV7-9; no definite D call. Germline CDR1 SEHNR, CDR2 FQNEAQ (reference sequence). Trimming shortened V by 11 bases and J by 5 bases, and 12 bases separated the two germline ends. CDR3 length: 12 amino acids. In DNA form, the CDR3 reads TGTGCCTGCCAGACGAGGAATGAAAAACTGTTTCTT. Encoded protein: CACQTRNEKLFL.

Comment on this clone: This probably arose from a read error, given a far larger clone one base away. The CDR3 bases are TGTGCCAGCCCAACAGGGTTGAGCACTGAAGCTTTCTTT. Protein: CASPTGLSTEAFF. The V gene is TRBV18, the J gene TRBJ1-1; D possibly corresponds to TRBD1 (6 bases). The CDR3 loop spans 13 amino acids. Germline-derived CDR1 and CDR2 are KGHSH and LQKENI. Trimming stripped 8 bases from V and 4 bases from J, with 14 bases between.

The chain links TRBV11-1 to TRBJ2-2; 11 positions agree with TRBD2. This CDR3 has 15 residues. Trimming took 5 bases from V and 7 from J; bases not matched to a gene: 6. CDR1 and CDR2 from the germline V gene are SGHAT and FQDESV (reference sequence). CDR3 residues: CASSISGRAGGELFF. The CDR3 bases are TGTGCCAGCAGCATTAGCGGGAGGGCCGGCGGGGAGCTGTTTTTT.

This clone was found many times. Distinct nucleotide sequences in the sample also encode this CDR3. The rearrangement uses TRBV14 and TRBJ2-3; D is unclear. The germline V gene has CDR1 SGHDN and CDR2 FVKESK. The CDR3 loop spans 13 amino acids. Trimming pared 0 bases from V and 7 bases from J, leaving 8 bases between. The CDR3 reads CASSQDRRNTQYF. CDR3 nucleotide sequence: TGTGCCAGCAGCCAAGATAGGAGAAATACGCAGTATTTT.

The chain uses TRBV7-2 and TRBJ2-3; no reliable D call. The CDR3 contains 12 residues. Trimming removed 5 bases from V and 5 bases from J, with 8 bases in between. Per germline, CDR1 SGHTA and CDR2 FQGNSA. The CDR3: CASSPRLDTQYF. CDR3 nucleotides: TGTGCCAGCAGCCCACGGTTAGATACGCAGTATTTT.

V is TRBV6-6 and J is TRBJ2-7; 11 bases fit TRBD1. The CDR3 consists of 16 residues. V shed 5 bases and J 1 base; nucleotides not matched to a gene: 7. Germline CDR1 reads MNHNY; CDR2 reads SVGAGI (reference sequence). CDR3 sequence reads: CASSNRGQGVSYEQYF. CDR3 nucleotides: TGTGCCAGCAGTAACCGGGGACAGGGGGTTTCCTACGAGCAGTACTTC.

V and J are TRBV7-2 and TRBJ2-7; D possibly corresponds to TRBD2 (6 bases). Per the germline V gene, CDR1 is SGHTA and CDR2 is FQGNSA. The V end was cut by 1 base, the J end by 5 bases, with 21 bases between. This CDR3 contains 17 residues. CDR3 coding DNA: TGTGCCAGCAGCTTAGTATTGGGGCTTTGGAGGGCCGACGAGCAGTACTTC. Translated, it gives CASSLVLGLWRADEQYF.

The chain carries TRBV5-1 and TRBJ2-3, with D perhaps TRBD1 (6 bases). The CDR3 has 16 amino acids. The germline V gene has CDR1 SGHRS and CDR2 YFSETQ. V shed 0 bases and J shed 2 bases, with 13 bases lying between them. The CDR3 spells CASSLALGQSTDTQYF. In nucleotides, the CDR3 is TGCGCCAGCAGCTTGGCATTGGGACAATCCACAGATACGCAGTATTTT.

To note about this clone: Germline and junction disagree at one end, which may indicate a read error. The chain recombines TRBV7-7 with TRBJ2-3; a weak D match, TRBD2 (5 bases). Germline V lookup: CDR1 SSHAT, CDR2 FNYEAQ (reference sequence). This CDR3 contains 13 residues. CDR3 sequence reads: CASSPEVTDTQYF. In DNA, the CDR3 is TGTGCTAGCAGCCCGGAGGTGACAGATACGCAGTATTTT.

This clone was seen a single time. The chain joins TRBV4-1 to TRBJ1-1; D is unresolved. Trimming removed 0 bases at V and 2 bases at J, with 7 bases between. This CDR3 region has 14 residues. Germline CDR1 MGHRA, CDR2 YSYEKL. CDR3 amino acids: CASSQEISNTEAFF. In DNA form, the CDR3 reads TGCGCCAGCAGCCAAGAAATTTCTAACACTGAAGCTTTCTTT.

J is TRBJ2-5 and V is TRBV27; 11 nucleotides line up with TRBD1. This CDR3 contains 13 residues. Germline CDR1 and CDR2: MNHEY and SMNVEV (reference sequence). Trimming removed 8 bases from V and 4 bases from J; junction bases left unmatched: 3. The CDR3 coding sequence is TGTGCCAGCGGGACAGGGGGGGGAGAGACCCAGTACTTC. It specifies CASGTGGGETQYF.

Many counts were recorded for this clone. This chain joins TRBV2 and TRBJ1-3; a possible D gene is TRBD1 (6 bases). There are 16 residues in the CDR3. Per germline, CDR1 SNHLY and CDR2 FYNNEI. Trimming removed 6 bases from V and 3 bases from J, with 18 bases in between. This CDR3 is CASSQAPAGVGNTIYF. In DNA form, the CDR3 reads TGTGCCAGCAGCCAAGCCCCCGCAGGGGTTGGAAACACCATATATTTT.

A single count supports this clone. The J gene is TRBJ1-2, the V gene TRBV28, with D uncertain. In germline, CDR1 is MDHEN, CDR2 SYDVKM. V gave up 5 bases and J gave up 2 bases, with 9 bases separating them. The CDR3 runs 13 residues. The CDR3 bases are TGTGCCAGCAGTCCGGGCCACAACTATGGCTACACCTTC. Translating gives CASSPGHNYGYTF.

The V call is TRBV11-2, the J call TRBJ2-3; 7 nucleotides match TRBD2. Unmatched junction bases numbered 5, after V lost 3 bases and J lost 2 bases. Germline loops: CDR1 SGHAT, CDR2 FQNNGV. The CDR3 consists of 15 residues. The CDR3 here is CASSFWGGITDTQYF. CDR3 DNA: TGTGCCAGCAGCTTTTGGGGGGGTATCACAGATACGCAGTATTTT.

On this clone itself: At the DNA level, this CDR3 is encoded by other sequences in the same sample as well. The rearrangement joins TRBV6-1 to TRBJ1-5; perhaps TRBD1 as D (6 bases). CDR3 length: 16 residues. Per the germline V gene, CDR1 is MNHNS and CDR2 is SASEGT. Trimming stripped 0 bases from V and 2 bases from J, with 11 bases between. CDR3: CASSEARGLGNQPQHF. CDR3 nucleotides: TGTGCCAGCAGTGAAGCCAGGGGATTAGGCAATCAGCCCCAGCATTTT.

This sequence joins TRBV11-1 and TRBJ1-1; 8 bases match TRBD1. Trimming cost V 4 bases and J 4 bases; bases outside gene matches: 2. The CDR3 is 13 amino acids. Germline-derived CDR1 and CDR2 are SGHAT and FQDESV (reference sequence). CDR3 protein: CASSYTGGTEAFF. CDR3 coding DNA: TGTGCCAGCAGCTACACAGGGGGCACTGAAGCTTTCTTT.

This rearrangement joins TRBV4-3 to TRBJ2-7; 9 positions agree with TRBD1. Trimming at V came to 2 bases and at J to 0 bases, leaving 11 bases not matched to a gene. The CDR3 sequence is 18 residues long. Germline V gene lookup returns CDR1 LGHNA and CDR2 YSLEER. CDR3 protein: CASSQPGTGINHSYEQYF. In nucleotides, the CDR3 is TGCGCCAGCAGCCAACCGGGGACAGGGATCAACCACTCCTACGAGCAGTACTTC.

There are many counts of this clone. The chain combines TRBV27 with TRBJ2-7, with D possibly called TRBD1 or TRBD2 (5 bases each). This CDR3 is 14 amino acids long. CDR1 is MNHEY, CDR2 SMNVEV, per germline (reference sequence). V gave up 0 bases and J gave up 3 bases, with 9 bases separating them. CDR3 bases: TGTGCCAGCAGTTTATCAACTGGGGGCTACGAGCAGTACTTC. Protein product: CASSLSTGGYEQYF.

This clone was found once. The chain uses TRBV18 and TRBJ1-3; D unresolved. This CDR3 comprises 15 residues. Germline V gives CDR1 KGHSH, CDR2 LQKENI. V lost 2 bases, J lost 1 base, and 9 bases lay in between. The CDR3 nucleotides are TGTGCCAGCTCACCAAGGACGGGATCTGGAAACACCATATATTTT. This encodes CASSPRTGSGNTIYF.

A single count supports this clone. Since a far larger clone is one base different, this is likely a read error. CDR3 in amino acids: CASIDRAWNGQYF. Here the CDR3 DNA reads TGTGCCAGCATAGACAGGGCCTGGAACGGGCAGTACTTC. This chain uses TRBV25-1 with TRBJ2-7, with 7 nucleotides matching TRBD1. The CDR3 loop spans 13 amino acids. Germline CDR1 and CDR2: MGHDK and SYGVNS. V was pared by 7 bases and J by 9 bases, with 12 bases of the junction left unmatched.

This clone has only one observation. The chain couples TRBV5-5 to TRBJ2-1, with 7 nucleotides matching TRBD2. Losses at the gene ends were 4 bases for V and 6 bases for J; bases not matched to a gene: 13. The CDR3 runs 16 residues. Germline V gene data show CDR1 as SGHKS and CDR2 as YYEKEE (reference sequence). CDR3 loop: CASSPNWGSGRNEQFF. CDR3 DNA: TGTGCCAGCAGCCCCAATTGGGGTAGCGGGCGCAATGAGCAGTTCTTC.

This chain connects TRBV14 to TRBJ2-1, with TRBD2 matching over 7 bases. The CDR3 extends over 14 amino acids. V lost 4 bases to trimming and J lost 6 bases; unmatched junction nucleotides: 6. The germline gives CDR1 SGHDN, CDR2 FVKESK. The CDR3 sequence is CASSPWGLPNEQFF. The CDR3 DNA is TGTGCCAGCAGCCCGTGGGGACTACCCAATGAGCAGTTCTTC.

The V call is TRBV1, the J call TRBJ2-7; the table's D call TRBD2 went unverified against the DNA. TRBV1 is deemed a pseudogene. CDR3 length: 15 residues. The CDR3 is CTSSQYGGLSYEQYF. The CDR3 region has the DNA TGCACCAGCAGCCAATATGGAGGGCTCTCCTACGAGCAGTACTTC.

The chain employs TRBV28 and TRBJ2-3; 8 bases are shared with TRBD2. Trimming at V came to 4 bases and at J to 2 bases, leaving 8 bases not matched to a gene. Germline-derived CDR1 and CDR2 are MDHEN and SYDVKM. CDR3 size: 16 residues. The chain's CDR3 is CASSSSGGPDTDTQYF. CDR3 nucleotide sequence: TGTGCCAGCAGTTCGTCGGGAGGGCCGGACACAGATACGCAGTATTTT.

This clone was seen a handful of times. A much larger clone differs from this one at a single base, so this may be a read error. This chain uses TRBV2 with TRBJ1-1; 10 bases align to TRBD1. The CDR3 totals 15 residues. Germline CDR1 is SNHLY and CDR2 is FYNNEI. CDR3 nucleotides: TGTGCCAGCGGTGAATGGGACAGGGGCTCTCCTGAAGCTTTCTTT. Translated, it gives CASGEWDRGSPEAFF.

The V gene is TRBV6-5, the J gene TRBJ2-7; 8 bases line up with TRBD1. The trim removed 5 bases at V and 3 bases at J, leaving 6 bases unmatched. CDR1 and CDR2 from the germline V gene are MNHEY and SVGAGI. This CDR3 contains 14 residues. CDR3 in amino acids: CASSAPTGDYEQYF. The CDR3, as DNA: TGTGCCAGCAGTGCACCGACAGGGGACTACGAGCAGTACTTC.

This clone occurred many times. CDR3: CATSMGLANTGELFF. The CDR3 DNA reads as TGTGCCACCAGCATGGGACTAGCGAACACCGGGGAGCTGTTTTTT. This rearrangement joins TRBV15 to TRBJ2-2; 8 bases match TRBD2. The CDR3 totals 15 residues. Germline trimming cut 4 bases from V and 0 bases from J; bases unmatched to any gene: 1. CDR1 is LNHNV and CDR2 is YYDKDF in the germline V gene (reference sequence).

The V gene is TRBV2, the J gene TRBJ2-1; the D call may be TRBD1 or TRBD2 (5 bases each). The CDR3 totals 15 residues. Trimming removed 6 bases from V and 8 bases from J, with 20 bases in between. Germline CDR1 reads SNHLY; CDR2 reads FYNNEI. The CDR3 DNA sequence: TGTGCCAGCAGCGGTGGCAGGGAGCCGGCCTATGAGCAGTTCTTC. It codes for CASSGGREPAYEQFF.

This clone was seen only a few times. This chain links TRBV5-4 with TRBJ1-2, with D unresolved. Germline V gene lookup returns CDR1 SGHNT and CDR2 YYREEE (reference sequence). This CDR3 spans 11 amino acids. The germline V and J ends were trimmed by 3 bases and 8 bases, with 8 bases remaining between them. CDR3 sequence reads: CASSWGYGYTF. DNA of the CDR3: TGTGCCAGCAGCTGGGGATACGGCTACACCTTC.

The table lists this clone with a few counts. The V call is TRBV29-1, the J call TRBJ2-2, with a weak D call TRBD2 (5 bases). The CDR3 contains 14 residues. V was pared by 7 bases and J by 0 bases, with 12 bases between. CDR1 is SQVTM and CDR2 is ANQGSEA in the germline V gene. CDR3 loop: CSALDFSNTGELFF. The CDR3 bases are TGCAGCGCCTTGGACTTCTCGAACACCGGGGAGCTGTTTTTT.